This T cell receptor (beta chain) was sequenced during a study of glioma-infiltrating T cells. Study-level points and caveats: Very few CDR3 sequences were shared between tissue and blood. Above-expected tissue-blood divergence occurred in all gliomas, most in low-grade ones.

Using RNA template, CDR3s of TCR alpha and beta were amplified with iRepertoire arm-PCR. Tissue mRNA or PBMC total RNA, 100-400 ng, went into one-step reverse transcription and amplification. From the multiplex PCR reads, TCRdb called clonotypes with MiXCR, one entry per CDR3 protein. The data show about 93,000 distinct CDR3 sequences, with approximately 42% seen just once and more than 30% held by the top ten. To note about this clonotype: Its antigen is unidentified.

The specimen sequenced was glioma tissue, nonneoplastic brain tissue, or PBMCs (not recorded which). The source of this sequence is a human donor with low-grade glioma or glioblastoma, undergoing nonglioma brain surgery, or in good health (not recorded which).

CDR3 coding DNA: TGTGTTAGCATAACTAACACTGAAGCTTTCTTT. Residues: CVSITNTEAFF. J is TRBJ1-1 and V is TRBV6-2 or TRBV6-3, with D unresolved. The CDR3 is 11 amino acids. Per the germline V gene, CDR1 is MNHEY and CDR2 is SVGEGT.